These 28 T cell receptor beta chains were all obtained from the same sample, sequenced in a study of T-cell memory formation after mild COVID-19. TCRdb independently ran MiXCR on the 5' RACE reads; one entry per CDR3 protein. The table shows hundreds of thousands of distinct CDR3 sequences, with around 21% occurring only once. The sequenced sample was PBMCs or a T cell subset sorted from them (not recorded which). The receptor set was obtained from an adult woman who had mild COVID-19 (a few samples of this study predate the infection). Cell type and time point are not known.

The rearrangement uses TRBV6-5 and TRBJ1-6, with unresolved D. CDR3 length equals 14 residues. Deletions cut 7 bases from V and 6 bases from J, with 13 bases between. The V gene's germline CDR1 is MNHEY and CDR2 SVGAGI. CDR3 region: CASTMYQTNSPLHF. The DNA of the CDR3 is TGTGCCAGCACTATGTACCAGACTAATTCACCCCTCCACTTT.

The CDR3, as DNA: TGCAGTGCTAGAGTATACAGGGCAGGGGAGCAGTTCTTC. Translated, it gives CSARVYRAGEQFF. This rearrangement joins TRBV20-1 to TRBJ2-1, with D perhaps TRBD1 (6 bases). The CDR3 covers 13 residues. V shed 1 base and J shed 10 bases, with 14 bases lying between them. In germline, CDR1 is DFQATT, CDR2 SNEGSKA (reference sequence).

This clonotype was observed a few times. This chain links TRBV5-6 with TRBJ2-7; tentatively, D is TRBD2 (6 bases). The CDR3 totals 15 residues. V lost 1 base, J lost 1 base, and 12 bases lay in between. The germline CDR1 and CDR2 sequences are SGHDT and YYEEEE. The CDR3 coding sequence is TGTGCCAGCAGCTTGAGGCGGGAAGAGTCCTACGAGCAGTACTTC. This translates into CASSLRREESYEQYF. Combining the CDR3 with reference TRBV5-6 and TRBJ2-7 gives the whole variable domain DAGVTQSPTHLIKTRGQQVTLRCSPKSGHDTVSWYQQALGQGPQFIFQYYEEEERQRGNFPDRFSGHQFPNYSSELNVNALLLGDSALYLCASSLRREESYEQYFGPGTRLTVT.

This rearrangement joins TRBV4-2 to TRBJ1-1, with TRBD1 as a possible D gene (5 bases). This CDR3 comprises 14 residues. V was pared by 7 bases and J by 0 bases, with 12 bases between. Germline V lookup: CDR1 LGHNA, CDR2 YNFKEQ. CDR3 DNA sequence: TGTGCCAGCACCAAGGCGGGGCTGAACACTGAAGCTTTCTTT. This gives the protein CASTKAGLNTEAFF.

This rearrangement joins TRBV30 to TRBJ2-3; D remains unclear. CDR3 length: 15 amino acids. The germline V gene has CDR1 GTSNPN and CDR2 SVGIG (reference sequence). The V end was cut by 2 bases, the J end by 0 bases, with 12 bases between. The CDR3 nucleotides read TGTGCCTGGAGTCTCTCGATGGCTAGCACAGATACGCAGTATTTT. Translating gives CAWSLSMASTDTQYF.

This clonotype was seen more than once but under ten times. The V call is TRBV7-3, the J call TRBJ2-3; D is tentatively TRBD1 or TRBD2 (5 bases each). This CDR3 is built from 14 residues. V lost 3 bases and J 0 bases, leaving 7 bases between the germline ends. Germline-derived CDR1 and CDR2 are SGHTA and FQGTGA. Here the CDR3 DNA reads TGTGCCAGCAGCTTGGGGGTTAGCACAGATACGCAGTATTTT. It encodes CASSLGVSTDTQYF. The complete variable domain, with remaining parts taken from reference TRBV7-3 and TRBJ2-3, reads GAGVSQTPSNKVTEKGKYVELRCDPISGHTALYWYRQSLGQGPEFLIYFQGTGAADDSGLPNDRFFAVRPEGSVSTLKIQRTERGDSAVYLCASSLGVSTDTQYFGPGTRLTVL.

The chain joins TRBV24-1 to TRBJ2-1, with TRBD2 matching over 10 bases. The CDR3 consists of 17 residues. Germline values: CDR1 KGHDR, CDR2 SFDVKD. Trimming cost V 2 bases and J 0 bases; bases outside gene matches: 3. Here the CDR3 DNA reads TGTGCCACCAGTGATTATCCTAGCGGGAGCTCCTACAATGAGCAGTTCTTC. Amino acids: CATSDYPSGSSYNEQFF.

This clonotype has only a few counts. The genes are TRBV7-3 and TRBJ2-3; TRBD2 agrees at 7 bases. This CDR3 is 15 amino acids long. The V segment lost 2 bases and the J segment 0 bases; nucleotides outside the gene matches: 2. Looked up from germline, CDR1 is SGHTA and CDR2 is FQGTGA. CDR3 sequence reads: CASSLLAASTDTQYF. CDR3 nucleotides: TGTGCCAGCAGCTTACTAGCGGCTAGCACAGATACGCAGTATTTT.

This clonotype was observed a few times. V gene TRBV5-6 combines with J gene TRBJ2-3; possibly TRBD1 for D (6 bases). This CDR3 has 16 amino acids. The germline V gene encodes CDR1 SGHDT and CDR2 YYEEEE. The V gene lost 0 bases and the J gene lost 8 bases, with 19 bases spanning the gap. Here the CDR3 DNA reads TGTGCCAGCAGCTTGGAATTAGGCAGGGGCCACTCTACGCAGTATTTT. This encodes CASSLELGRGHSTQYF.

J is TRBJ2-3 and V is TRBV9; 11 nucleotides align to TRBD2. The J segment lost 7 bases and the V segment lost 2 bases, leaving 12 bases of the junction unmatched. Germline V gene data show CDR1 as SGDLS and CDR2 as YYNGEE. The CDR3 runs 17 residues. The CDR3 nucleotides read TGTGCCAGCAGCGTCACCGGGACTAGCGGACCACATAATACGCAGTATTTT. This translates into CASSVTGTSGPHNTQYF.

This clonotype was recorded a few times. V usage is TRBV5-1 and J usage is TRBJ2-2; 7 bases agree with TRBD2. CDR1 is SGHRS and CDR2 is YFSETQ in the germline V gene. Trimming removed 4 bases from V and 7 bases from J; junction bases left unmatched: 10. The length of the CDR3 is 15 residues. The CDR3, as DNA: TGCGCCAGCAGCCGCTCGGAGCGGGGTAACGGGGAGCTGTTTTTT. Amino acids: CASSRSERGNGELFF.

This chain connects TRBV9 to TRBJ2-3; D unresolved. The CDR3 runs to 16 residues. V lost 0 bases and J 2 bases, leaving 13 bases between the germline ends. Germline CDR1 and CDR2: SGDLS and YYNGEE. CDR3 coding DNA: TGTGCCAGCAGCGTAGGAGGCCTGCAGGTCACAGATACGCAGTATTTT. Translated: CASSVGGLQVTDTQYF.

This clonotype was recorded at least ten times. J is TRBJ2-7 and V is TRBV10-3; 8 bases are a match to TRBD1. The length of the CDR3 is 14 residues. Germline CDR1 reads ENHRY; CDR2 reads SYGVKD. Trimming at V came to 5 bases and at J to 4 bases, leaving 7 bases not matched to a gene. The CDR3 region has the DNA TGTGCCATCAGTTTCGGACAGGGCTATTACGAGCAGTACTTC. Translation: CAISFGQGYYEQYF.

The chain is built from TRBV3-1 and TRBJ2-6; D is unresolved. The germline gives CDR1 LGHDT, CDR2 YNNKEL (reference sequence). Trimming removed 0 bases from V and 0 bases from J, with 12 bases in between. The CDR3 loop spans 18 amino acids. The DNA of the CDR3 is TGTGCCAGCAGCCAAGATTCAGTGAGACTCTCTGGGGCCAACGTCCTGACTTTC. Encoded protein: CASSQDSVRLSGANVLTF.

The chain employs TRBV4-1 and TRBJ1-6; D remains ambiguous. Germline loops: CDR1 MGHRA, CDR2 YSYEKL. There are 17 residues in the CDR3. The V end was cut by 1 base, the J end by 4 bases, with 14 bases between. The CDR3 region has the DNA TGCGCCAGCAGCCAAGGGGTAGACACCTATTATAATTCACCCCTCCACTTT. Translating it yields CASSQGVDTYYNSPLHF.

The CDR3 region has the DNA TGTGCCAGCAGCGCTAGCGGGAGGGTTTCTGGGGCCAACGTCCTGACTTTC. It translates to CASSASGRVSGANVLTF. The rearrangement links TRBV9 to TRBJ2-6, with 12 bases aligning to TRBD2. Germline-derived CDR1 and CDR2 are SGDLS and YYNGEE. V lost 3 bases to trimming and J lost 1 base; unmatched junction nucleotides: 2. CDR3 length equals 17 residues.

The CDR3 nucleotides read TGTGCCAGCAGCTTCGGGGGGCAGATAACTGGAAACACCATATATTTT. It codes for CASSFGGQITGNTIYF. J is TRBJ1-3 and V is TRBV7-9; D might be TRBD1 (6 bases). CDR3 length: 16 residues. The V gene's germline CDR1 is SEHNR and CDR2 FQNEAQ (reference sequence). V dropped 3 bases and J dropped 2 bases, with 14 bases sitting between them.

CDR3 coding DNA: TGCAGCGCCAGACTAACACAGAACACTGAAGCTTTCTTT. Amino acids: CSARLTQNTEAFF. The rearrangement links TRBV29-1 to TRBJ1-1; the D is unclear. V was cut by 7 bases and J by 1 base, with 13 bases left in between. The CDR3 runs 13 residues. CDR1 is SQVTM, CDR2 ANQGSEA, per germline.

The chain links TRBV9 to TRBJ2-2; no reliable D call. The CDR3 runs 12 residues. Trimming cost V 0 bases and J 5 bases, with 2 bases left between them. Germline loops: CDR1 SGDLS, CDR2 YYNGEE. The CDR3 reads CASSVATGELFF. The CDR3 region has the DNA TGTGCCAGCAGCGTAGCTACCGGGGAGCTGTTTTTT.

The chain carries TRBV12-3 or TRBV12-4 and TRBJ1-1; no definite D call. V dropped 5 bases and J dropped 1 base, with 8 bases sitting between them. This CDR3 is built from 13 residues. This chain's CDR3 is CASSPVGNTEAFF. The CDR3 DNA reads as TGTGCCAGCAGTCCCGTGGGGAACACTGAAGCTTTCTTT.

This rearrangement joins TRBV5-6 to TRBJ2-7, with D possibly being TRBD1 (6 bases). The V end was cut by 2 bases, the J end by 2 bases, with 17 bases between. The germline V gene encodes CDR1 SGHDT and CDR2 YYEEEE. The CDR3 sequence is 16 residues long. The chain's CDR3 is CASSLMQTGVAYEQYF. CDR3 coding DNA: TGTGCCAGCAGCTTAATGCAGACAGGAGTAGCCTACGAGCAGTACTTC.

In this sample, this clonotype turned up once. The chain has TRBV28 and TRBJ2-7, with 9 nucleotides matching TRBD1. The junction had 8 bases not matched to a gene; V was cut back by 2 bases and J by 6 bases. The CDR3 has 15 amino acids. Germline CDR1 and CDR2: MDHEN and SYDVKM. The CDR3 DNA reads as TGTGCCAGCAGTTTACGGGACAGGGACTCGGGCGAGCAGTACTTC. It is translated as CASSLRDRDSGEQYF. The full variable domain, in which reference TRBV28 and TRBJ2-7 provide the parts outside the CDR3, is DVKVTQSSRYLVKRTGEKVFLECVQDMDHENMFWYRQDPGLGLRLIYFSYDVKMKEKGDIPEGYSVSREKKERFSLILESASTNQTSMYLCASSLRDRDSGEQYFGPGTRLTVT.

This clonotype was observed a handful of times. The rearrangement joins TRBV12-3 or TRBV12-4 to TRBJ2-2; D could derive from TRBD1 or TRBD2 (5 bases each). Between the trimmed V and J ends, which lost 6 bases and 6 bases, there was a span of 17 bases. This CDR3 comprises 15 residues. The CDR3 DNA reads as TGTGCCAGCAGCTTCGTGGCCGGGGCGGCCGGGGAGCTGTTTTTT. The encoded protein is CASSFVAGAAGELFF.

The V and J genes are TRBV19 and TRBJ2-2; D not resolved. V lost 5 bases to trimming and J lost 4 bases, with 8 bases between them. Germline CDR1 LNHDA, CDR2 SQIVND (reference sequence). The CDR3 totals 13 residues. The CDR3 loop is CASSPIGTGELFF. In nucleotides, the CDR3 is TGTGCCAGTAGTCCGATTGGCACCGGGGAGCTGTTTTTT.

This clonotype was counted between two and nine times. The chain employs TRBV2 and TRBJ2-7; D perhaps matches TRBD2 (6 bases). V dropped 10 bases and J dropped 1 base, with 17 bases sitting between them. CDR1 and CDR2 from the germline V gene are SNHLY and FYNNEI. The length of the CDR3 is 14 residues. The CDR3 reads CATRRESGSYEQYF. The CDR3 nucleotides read TGTGCCACCCGGAGGGAGTCAGGATCCTACGAGCAGTACTTC.

The DNA of the CDR3 is TGTGCCAGCAGTGAAGGTCAGAGAGATACGCAGTATTTT. It specifies CASSEGQRDTQYF. This chain links TRBV6-1 with TRBJ2-3; D is unresolved. CDR3 length: 13 amino acids. The germline V and J ends were trimmed by 1 base and 5 bases, with 7 bases remaining between them. CDR1 and CDR2 (germline): MNHNS, SASEGT.

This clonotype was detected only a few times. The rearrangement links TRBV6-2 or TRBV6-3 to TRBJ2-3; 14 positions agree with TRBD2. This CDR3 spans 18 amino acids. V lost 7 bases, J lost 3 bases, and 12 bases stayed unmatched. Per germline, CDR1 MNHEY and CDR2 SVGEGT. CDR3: CASNHPLGTSGSTDTQYF. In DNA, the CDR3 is TGTGCCAGCAACCACCCCCTTGGGACTAGCGGGAGTACAGATACGCAGTATTTT.

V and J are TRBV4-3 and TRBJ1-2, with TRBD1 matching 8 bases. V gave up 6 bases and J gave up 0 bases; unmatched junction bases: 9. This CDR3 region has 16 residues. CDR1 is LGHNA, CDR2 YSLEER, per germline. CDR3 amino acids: CASSLDRGASNYGYTF. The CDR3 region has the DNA TGCGCCAGCAGTCTCGACAGGGGAGCCTCTAACTATGGCTACACCTTC.